The rows below give T cell receptor beta chains drawn from one sample of a study of Graves' ophthalmopathy and Graves' hyperthyroidism. One entry per CDR3 protein, called by TCRdb with MiXCR from the multiplex PCR reads. The sample consists of around 670,000 distinct CDR3 sequences, roughly two fifths of them appearing once. The sequenced sample consisted of peripheral blood. The receptors were gathered from an adult man with Graves' ophthalmopathy. CDR3s include the opening cysteine and the closing phenylalanine or tryptophan. A D gene is named only where the DNA matches it firmly. The listing skips clone size in some rows; elsewhere it reads once, few, many or a size class.

v_call	j_call	clone_size	d_call	cdr3_aa	cdr3_nt
TRBV20-1	TRBJ2-5	.	.	CSAAKIQETQYF	TGCAGTGCAGCAAAGATCCAAGAGACCCAGTACTTC
TRBV7-9	TRBJ1-2	.	TRBD1	CASSLALGQPGYGYTF	TGTGCCAGCAGCTTAGCGCTGGGACAGCCTGGATATGGCTACACCTTC
TRBV10-3	TRBJ1-1	.	TRBD1	CTGRGQGDTEAFF	TGTACTGGTAGGGGGCAGGGTGACACTGAAGCTTTCTTT
TRBV7-1	TRBJ1-6	.	TRBD1	CASSSYPTGDSPLHF	TGTGCCAGCAGCTCGTACCCTACAGGGGATTCACCCCTCCACTTT
TRBV5-1	TRBJ2-5	few	TRBD2	CASSLSGTSGSSETQYF	TGCGCCAGCAGCCTCTCCGGGACTAGCGGGAGCTCTGAGACCCAGTACTTC
TRBV11-2	TRBJ2-7	.	TRBD2	CASSLVFSGRAYEQYF	TGTGCCAGCAGCTTAGTTTTTAGCGGGAGGGCCTACGAGCAGTACTTC
TRBV25-1	TRBJ2-2	.	TRBD2	CASSPWGLAVDTEELFF	TGTGCCAGCAGCCCGTGGGGACTAGCGGTCGACACCGAGGAGCTGTTTTTT
TRBV10-3	TRBJ1-5	.	.	CASRPAGVLNQPQHF	TGTGCCAGCAGGCCGGCAGGGGTATTAAATCAGCCCCAGCATTTT
TRBV11-2	TRBJ1-2	few	.	CASSLVPTTNYGYTF	TGTGCCAGCAGCTTAGTACCGACGACTAACTATGGCTACACCTTC
TRBV12-3/TRBV12-4	TRBJ1-5	once	.	CASSFHPSWGGQQPQHF	TGTGCCAGCAGTTTCCATCCCTCCTGGGGGGGCCAACAGCCCCAGCATTTT
TRBV24-1	TRBJ1-1	.	TRBD1	CASSQTGGLDTEAFF	TGTGCCAGCTCACAAACAGGGGGCTTAGACACTGAAGCTTTCTTT
TRBV7-9	TRBJ1-2	many	TRBD1	CASSLAGTVYGYTF	TGTGCCAGCAGCTTAGCCGGGACAGTTTATGGCTACACCTTC
TRBV7-8	TRBJ2-6	.	.	CASSLLYVANVLTF	TGTGCCAGCAGCTTATTATATGTAGCCAACGTCCTGACTTTC
TRBV7-9	TRBJ2-2	.	TRBD2	CASSPGLAGVGITGELFF	TGTGCCAGCAGCCCGGGACTAGCGGGAGTCGGTATCACCGGGGAGCTGTTTTTT
TRBV29-1	TRBJ1-2	many	.	CSVEGGGAFGYTF	TGCAGCGTTGAAGGTGGGGGCGCTTTTGGCTACACCTTC
TRBV7-8	TRBJ2-5	.	TRBD1	CASSLIEQGAGETQYF	TGTGCCAGCAGCTTAATCGAACAGGGGGCCGGGGAGACCCAGTACTTC
TRBV7-9	TRBJ2-2	.	TRBD2	CASSLSSGRPGELFF	TGTGCCAGCAGTTTATCTAGCGGGAGACCCGGGGAGCTGTTTTTT
TRBV24-1	TRBJ1-1	many	.	CATSDLSGSEAFF	TGTGCCACCAGTGATTTGTCAGGGTCTGAAGCTTTCTTT
TRBV11-2	TRBJ2-5	few	.	CASRRGGETQYF	TGTGCCAGCAGACGAGGAGGAGAGACCCAGTACTTC
TRBV12-3/TRBV12-4	TRBJ1-4	.	.	CASSPPTGYKLFF	TGTGCCAGCAGTCCCCCCACAGGGTACAAACTGTTTTTT
TRBV10-3	TRBJ1-1	.	.	CAIREGLGEAFF	TGTGCCATCCGGGAGGGCTTAGGGGAAGCTTTCTTT
TRBV9	TRBJ2-7	few	TRBD2	CASSVGGGSGEQYF	TGTGCCAGCAGCGTAGGGGGGGGTTCGGGAGAGCAGTACTTC
TRBV20-1	TRBJ2-5	.	.	CSARVNTPGGNQYF	TGCAGTGCTAGAGTTAACACGCCGGGTGGGAATCAGTACTTC
TRBV7-9	TRBJ2-2	few	.	CASSSTGLNTGELFF	TGTGCCAGCAGTTCGACGGGACTCAACACCGGGGAGCTGTTTTTT
TRBV5-1	TRBJ2-6	.	.	CASSSQDLSGANVLTF	TGCGCCAGCAGCTCGCAGGACCTCTCTGGGGCCAACGTCCTGACTTTC